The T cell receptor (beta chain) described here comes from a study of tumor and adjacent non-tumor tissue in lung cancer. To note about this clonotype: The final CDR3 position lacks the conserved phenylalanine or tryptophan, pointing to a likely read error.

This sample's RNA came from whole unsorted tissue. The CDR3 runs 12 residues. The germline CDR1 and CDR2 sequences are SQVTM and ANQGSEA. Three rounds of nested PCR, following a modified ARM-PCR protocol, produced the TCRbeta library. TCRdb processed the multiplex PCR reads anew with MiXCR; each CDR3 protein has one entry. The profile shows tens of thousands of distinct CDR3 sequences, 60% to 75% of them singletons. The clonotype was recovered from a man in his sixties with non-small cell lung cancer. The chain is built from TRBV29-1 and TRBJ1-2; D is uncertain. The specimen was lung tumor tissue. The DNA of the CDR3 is TGTAGCGTTGAAGAGATTAACTATGGCTACACCTCC. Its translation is CSVEEINYGYTS.